Listed here are 15 T cell receptor beta chains from one sample, sequenced in a study of blood T cell repertoires in COVID-19. Using immunoSEQ multiplex PCR, the repertoire was profiled, and TCRdb retains in-frame clones only, with some absent. This sample has roughly 120,000 clones, with less than 85% found just once. Sequencing was carried out using peripheral blood. The source of these receptors is a woman of 80 years or more with acute or convalescent COVID-19.

The chain is built from TRBV18 and TRBJ1-5; D possibly corresponds to TRBD1 (6 bases). The CDR3 extends over 14 amino acids. Germline V lookup: CDR1 KGHSH, CDR2 LQKENI. V was shortened by 5 bases and J by 6 bases, with 14 bases between the two germline ends. CDR3 residues: CASSFYRVIQPQHF. CDR3 in DNA: TGTGCCAGCTCATTTTACAGGGTGATTCAGCCCCAGCATTTT.

The chain has TRBV19 and TRBJ1-6; D is unclear. Looked up from germline, CDR1 is LNHDA and CDR2 is SQIVND (reference sequence). Trimming shortened V by 3 bases and J by 10 bases, and 25 bases separated the two germline ends. This CDR3 has 18 residues. The CDR3 region is CASSMIHFGRGSKSPLHF. CDR3 in DNA: TGTGCCAGTAGTATGATTCATTTTGGTAGAGGCAGTAAATCACCCCTCCACTTT.

The chain combines TRBV7-9 with TRBJ1-4, with 10 bases fitting TRBD1. Losses at the gene ends were 5 bases for V and 5 bases for J; bases not matched to a gene: 5. The CDR3 is made up of 15 amino acids. Germline lookup yields CDR1 SEHNR and CDR2 FQNEAQ (reference sequence). CDR3 DNA: TGTGCCAGCAGCAGACAGGGGGCTGAGAATGAAAAACTGTTTTTT. It is translated as CASSRQGAENEKLFF.

This clone was seen ten or more times. The chain combines TRBV5-1 with TRBJ2-1, with D unresolved. The CDR3 consists of 15 residues. Germline CDR1 and CDR2: SGHRS and YFSETQ. Trimming removed 2 bases at V and 5 bases at J, with 14 bases between. The CDR3 region has the DNA TGCGCCAGCAGCTTCGCCCCAGGTTACGACAATGAGCAGTTCTTC. Encoded protein: CASSFAPGYDNEQFF.

This clone came up once. This rearrangement joins TRBV19 to TRBJ2-3, with D possibly matching TRBD2 (5 bases). V was trimmed by 7 bases and J by 4 bases, leaving 15 bases between them. This CDR3 has 14 amino acids. The V gene's germline CDR1 is LNHDA and CDR2 SQIVND (reference sequence). The CDR3 coding sequence is TGTGCCAGTATTCCGACAAGCGGATCAGATACGCAGTATTTT. Its translation is CASIPTSGSDTQYF.

This clone turned up a few times. The chain employs TRBV25-1 and TRBJ1-3; 7 bases match TRBD1. This CDR3 has 14 residues. The ends lost 3 bases at V and 6 bases at J; junction bases unmatched: 5. Germline CDR1 reads MGHDK; CDR2 reads SYGVNS. The CDR3, as DNA: TGTGCCAGCAGTGACGCAGGGGGTGAAAACACCATATATTTT. This translates into CASSDAGGENTIYF. Together with reference TRBV25-1 and TRBJ1-3, the CDR3 gives the full variable domain: EADIYQTPRYLVIGTGKKITLECSQTMGHDKMYWYQQDPGMELHLIHYSYGVNSTEKGDLSSESTVSRIRTEHFPLTLESARPSHTSQYLCASSDAGGENTIYFGEGSWLTVV.

Details on this clone: Additional DNA sequences in this sample encode the identical CDR3. This chain links TRBV11-2 with TRBJ2-7; TRBD1 might be the D (6 bases). Per germline, CDR1 SGHAT and CDR2 FQNNGV. This CDR3 contains 15 residues. V was trimmed by 1 base and J by 2 bases, leaving 12 bases between them. CDR3 bases: TGTGCCAGCAGCTTAGTCAGGGGAGAGACCTACGAGCAGTACTTC. This codes for CASSLVRGETYEQYF.

The CDR3 is CASSNRREATEKLFF. The CDR3, as DNA: TGTGCCAGCAGCAATCGTCGTGAGGCAACTGAAAAACTGTTTTTT. The chain has TRBV21-1 and TRBJ1-4. TRBV21-1 is classified as a pseudogene. This CDR3 has 15 residues.

The J gene is TRBJ1-1, the V gene TRBV15; TRBD1 aligns across 7 bases. Germline CDR1 is LNHNV and CDR2 is YYDKDF (reference sequence). V was clipped by 3 bases and J by 2 bases; unmatched bases: 3. The CDR3 consists of 14 residues. The CDR3 coding sequence is TGTGCCACCAGCAGGGACAGGCGAAACACTGAAGCTTTCTTT. It is translated as CATSRDRRNTEAFF. The whole variable domain, remainder taken from reference TRBV15 and TRBJ1-1, is DAMVIQNPRYQVTQFGKPVTLSCSQTLNHNVMYWYQQKSSQAPKLLFHYYDKDFNNEADTPDNFQSRRPNTSFCFLDIRSPGLGDTAMYLCATSRDRRNTEAFFGQGTRLTVV.

This sequence joins TRBV5-1 and TRBJ1-5, with a weak D call TRBD1 (6 bases). Germline CDR1 and CDR2: SGHRS and YFSETQ. Trimming left V 0 bases short and J 1 base short, with 8 bases between. The CDR3 has 15 amino acids. In DNA form, the CDR3 reads TGCGCCAGCAGCTTGGATGGACAGAGCAATCAGCCCCAGCATTTT. This codes for CASSLDGQSNQPQHF. The whole variable domain, filled in from reference TRBV5-1 and TRBJ1-5, reads KAGVTQTPRYLIKTRGQQVTLSCSPISGHRSVSWYQQTPGQGLQFLFEYFSETQRNKGNFPGRFSGRQFSNSRSEMNVSTLELGDSALYLCASSLDGQSNQPQHFGDGTRLSIL.

The chain has TRBV3-1 (or the pseudogene TRBV3-2) and TRBJ2-7; 8 bases are a match to TRBD2. With V trimmed by 0 bases and J by 4 bases, 5 bases remained unmatched. CDR1 and CDR2 (germline): LGHDT, YNNKEL (reference sequence). The CDR3 is made up of 15 amino acids. CDR3 residues: CASSQEVLAGYEQYF. The CDR3 DNA sequence: TGTGCCAGCAGCCAAGAGGTCCTAGCGGGTTACGAGCAGTACTTC.

The chain couples TRBV28 to TRBJ2-7, with 10 bases aligning to TRBD1. In germline, CDR1 is MDHEN, CDR2 SYDVKM. The CDR3 runs to 15 residues. Unmatched junction bases numbered 7, after V lost 4 bases and J lost 4 bases. As DNA, the CDR3 is TGTGCCAGCAGTTCCGGGACAGGGGCGATATACGAGCAGTACTTC. Amino acids: CASSSGTGAIYEQYF.

The chain combines TRBV12-3 or TRBV12-4 with TRBJ1-1; D unresolved. CDR3 length: 12 amino acids. Trimming took off 3 bases at V and 6 bases at J, with 8 bases between the two ends. The CDR3 protein is CASSFLRAEAFF. The CDR3 DNA is TGTGCCAGCAGTTTTTTGAGGGCTGAAGCTTTCTTT.

In its sample, this clone was seen a few times. The chain links TRBV6-1 to TRBJ2-1; D perhaps matches TRBD2 (6 bases). Between the trimmed V and J ends, which lost 2 bases and 0 bases, there was a span of 11 bases. CDR1 and CDR2 from the germline V gene are MNHNS and SASEGT. The CDR3 length is 16 residues. Written as DNA, the CDR3 is TGTGCCAGCAGTGAATGGGGGGAGAGCTCCTACAATGAGCAGTTCTTC. This sequence encodes CASSEWGESSYNEQFF.

This clone turned up a few times. This chain uses TRBV19 with TRBJ1-5, with D unresolved. This CDR3 comprises 15 residues. Trimming cost V 1 base and J 5 bases, with 12 bases left between them. The germline V gene encodes CDR1 LNHDA and CDR2 SQIVND (reference sequence). CDR3 coding DNA: TGTGCCAGTAGTATAGGTAGGAGCGGGGATCAGCCCCAGCATTTT. Residues: CASSIGRSGDQPQHF.